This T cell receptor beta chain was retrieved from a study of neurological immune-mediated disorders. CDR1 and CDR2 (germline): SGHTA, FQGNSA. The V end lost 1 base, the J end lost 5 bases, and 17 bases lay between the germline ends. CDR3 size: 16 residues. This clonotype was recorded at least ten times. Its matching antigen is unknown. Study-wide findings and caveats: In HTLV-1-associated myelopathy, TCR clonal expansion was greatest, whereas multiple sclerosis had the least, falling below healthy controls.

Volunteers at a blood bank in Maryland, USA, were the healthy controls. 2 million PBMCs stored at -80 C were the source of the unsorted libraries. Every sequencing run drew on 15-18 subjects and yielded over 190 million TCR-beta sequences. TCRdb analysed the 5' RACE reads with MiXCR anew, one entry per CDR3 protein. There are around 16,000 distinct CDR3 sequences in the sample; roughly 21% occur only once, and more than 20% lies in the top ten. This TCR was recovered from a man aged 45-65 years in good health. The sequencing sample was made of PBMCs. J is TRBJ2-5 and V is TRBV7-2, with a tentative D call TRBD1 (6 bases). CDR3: CASSLGFAGASETQYF. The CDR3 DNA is TGTGCCAGCAGCTTAGGTTTTGCAGGGGCCTCCGAGACCCAGTACTTC.